Sequencing of this T cell receptor (beta chain) was carried out in a study of cytomegalovirus exposure and HLA in healthy donors. Study observations and caveats: In presence/absence analyses, roughly uniform sequencing depth across donors was assumed.

The CDR3 spans 15 residues. CDR1 is SGDLS and CDR2 is YYNGEE in the germline V gene. Trimming removed 0 bases from V and 0 bases from J, with 9 bases in between. Use of 60 Vbeta and 13 Jbeta primers characterized the PCR. Sequencing used immunoSEQ multiplex PCR; TCRdb keeps in-frame clones, though not all of them. The sample lists roughly 120,000 clones, less than 20% occurring once. Regarding this clone: Its cognate antigen is unknown.

The chain links TRBV9 to TRBJ2-5, with D possibly matching TRBD1 (6 bases). This clonotype was obtained from a young woman in good health and CMV-seronegative. The specimen was PBMCs. The CDR3 DNA reads as TGTGCCAGCAGCGTAGGGCAGGGGAACCAAGAGACCCAGTACTTC. Its protein product is CASSVGQGNQETQYF. Together with reference TRBV9 and TRBJ2-5, the CDR3 gives the full variable domain: DSGVTQTPKHLITATGQRVTLRCSPRSGDLSVYWYQQSLDQGLQFLIQYYNGEERAKGNILERFSAQQFPDLHSELNLSSLELGDSALYFCASSVGQGNQETQYFGPGTRLLVL.